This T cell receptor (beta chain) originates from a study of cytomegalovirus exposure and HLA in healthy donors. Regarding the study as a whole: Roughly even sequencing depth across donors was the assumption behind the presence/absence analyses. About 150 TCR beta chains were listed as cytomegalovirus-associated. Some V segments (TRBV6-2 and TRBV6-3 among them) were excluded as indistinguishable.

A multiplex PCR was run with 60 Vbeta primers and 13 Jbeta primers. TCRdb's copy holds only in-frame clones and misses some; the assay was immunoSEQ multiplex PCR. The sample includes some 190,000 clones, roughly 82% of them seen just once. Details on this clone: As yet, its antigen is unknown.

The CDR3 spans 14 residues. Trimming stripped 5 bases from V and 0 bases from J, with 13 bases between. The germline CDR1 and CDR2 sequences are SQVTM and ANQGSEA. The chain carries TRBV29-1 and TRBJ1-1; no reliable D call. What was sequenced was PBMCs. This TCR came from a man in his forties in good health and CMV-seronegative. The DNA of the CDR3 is TGCAGCGTTACGGGGAGCCCCATGAACACTGAAGCTTTCTTT. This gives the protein CSVTGSPMNTEAFF.